The 30 T cell receptor beta chains below come from one sample, sequenced in a study of T cell repertoires in cytomegalovirus infection. Each CDR3 protein is one row after TCRdb ran MiXCR on the reads. Here the sample spans hundreds of thousands of distinct CDR3 sequences, 30% to 40% being singletons. Their antigens are not known. The sequences come from cultured PBMCs, collected from culture after CMV antigen stimulation. Receptor source: a human donor in good health (CMV status not recorded). Some clones in this sample may be carry-over from other donors' samples.

This clonotype appeared many times. The chain joins TRBV4-1 to TRBJ2-3, with D uncertain. The CDR3 is 13 residues long. Trimming cost V 1 base and J 1 base, with 3 bases left between them. Germline V lookup: CDR1 MGHRA, CDR2 YSYEKL. CDR3 amino acids: CASSQVGTDTQYF. In DNA, the CDR3 is TGCGCCAGCAGCCAAGTAGGCACAGATACGCAGTATTTT.

This rearrangement joins TRBV19 to TRBJ2-7; either TRBD1 or TRBD2 may supply D (5 bases each). Looked up from germline, CDR1 is LNHDA and CDR2 is SQIVND (reference sequence). V was shortened by 5 bases and J by 2 bases, with 10 bases between the two germline ends. CDR3 length: 13 residues. DNA for the CDR3: TGTGCCAGTAGTCCTACGGGACCCTACGAGCAGTACTTC. Protein sequence: CASSPTGPYEQYF.

The chain has TRBV25-1 and TRBJ2-1; D is perhaps TRBD1 (6 bases). Looked up from germline, CDR1 is MGHDK and CDR2 is SYGVNS. CDR3 length: 15 residues. The V gene lost 2 bases and the J gene lost 7 bases, with 15 bases spanning the gap. CDR3: CASSEPQGSWNEQFF. For the CDR3, the DNA is TGTGCCAGCAGTGAACCCCAGGGGTCCTGGAATGAGCAGTTCTTC.

This chain uses TRBV12-3 or TRBV12-4 with TRBJ1-2; 7 nucleotides match TRBD1. CDR3 length equals 16 residues. V lost 6 bases to trimming and J lost 4 bases; unmatched junction nucleotides: 14. CDR3 nucleotide sequence: TGTGCCAGCAGAAATCAAAATTCCGGGACAGTCTATGGCTACACCTTC. The encoded protein is CASRNQNSGTVYGYTF.

This clonotype was seen a handful of times. V gene TRBV7-9 combines with J gene TRBJ2-7, with a possible D match to TRBD1 (5 bases). CDR1 SEHNR and CDR2 FQNEAQ come from the germline V gene (reference sequence). This CDR3 comprises 14 residues. Deletions cut 5 bases from V and 2 bases from J, with 13 bases between. CDR3 in DNA: TGTGCCAGCAGCGCTTGGCCAGGGACCTACGAGCAGTACGTC. Translating it yields CASSAWPGTYEQYV.

The table lists this clonotype with a few counts. This chain joins TRBV20-1 and TRBJ1-4; a weak D match, TRBD1 (5 bases). CDR1 is DFQATT, CDR2 SNEGSKA, per germline (reference sequence). The CDR3 is 12 residues long. Between the trimmed V and J ends, which lost 6 bases and 5 bases, there was a span of 10 bases. In DNA, the CDR3 is TGCAGTGCGCACGGGGCAAATGAAAAACTGTTTTTT. It is translated as CSAHGANEKLFF.

V gene TRBV29-1 combines with J gene TRBJ1-1; 7 bases are shared with TRBD1. Germline CDR1 reads SQVTM; CDR2 reads ANQGSEA. CDR3 length: 14 residues. V lost 0 bases, J lost 1 base, and 2 bases stayed unmatched. The CDR3 coding sequence is TGCAGCGTTGAAGATCCAGGGGGGAACACTGAAGCTTTCTTT. This codes for CSVEDPGGNTEAFF.

This sequence joins TRBV4-1 and TRBJ1-4; D may be TRBD1 (6 bases). CDR1 is MGHRA, CDR2 YSYEKL, per germline. This CDR3 contains 14 residues. Trimming removed 8 bases at V and 5 bases at J, with 15 bases between. This CDR3 is CASRVGQGNEKLFF. DNA of the CDR3: TGCGCCAGCCGAGTGGGTCAGGGGAATGAAAAACTGTTTTTT.

The chain carries TRBV7-4 and TRBJ2-3; D is perhaps TRBD1 or TRBD2 (5 bases each). CDR1 and CDR2 from the germline V gene are SGHVT and SQSDAQ. V was trimmed by 7 bases and J by 0 bases, leaving 23 bases between them. CDR3 length: 18 residues. The DNA of the CDR3 is TGTGCCAGCAACCTTTGGCGACAGCGGCATGGAAGCACAGATACGCAGTATTTT. It translates to CASNLWRQRHGSTDTQYF.

This clonotype has more than one count but fewer than ten. The V call is TRBV28, the J call TRBJ1-2, with TRBD1 identical over 10 bases. V shed 10 bases, J shed 8 bases, and the junction held 13 bases outside the gene matches. The length of the CDR3 is 14 residues. CDR1 and CDR2 (germline): MDHEN, SYDVKM. CDR3 in amino acids: CATSGTGAPWGYTF. The CDR3 DNA sequence: TGTGCCACCTCCGGGACAGGGGCACCATGGGGCTACACCTTC.

The J gene is TRBJ2-1, the V gene TRBV4-1, with TRBD2 as a possible D gene (6 bases). Germline V gives CDR1 MGHRA, CDR2 YSYEKL. V lost 2 bases and J lost 8, with 22 bases in between. The CDR3 loop spans 17 amino acids. This CDR3 reads CASSQRSRRATRDEQFF. DNA for the CDR3: TGCGCCAGCAGCCAAAGGAGTAGGAGGGCCACGCGGGATGAGCAGTTCTTC.

CDR3 residues: CASRVLAGVNEQFF. CDR3 bases: TGTGCCAGCAGGGTACTAGCGGGAGTTAACGAGCAGTTCTTC. The chain has TRBV6-2 or TRBV6-3 and TRBJ2-1; 11 bases are shared with TRBD2. CDR1 is MNHEY, CDR2 SVGEGT, per germline. Trimming cost V 6 bases and J 10 bases; bases outside gene matches: 8. The CDR3 has 14 residues.

This clonotype came up a few times. CDR3 loop: CSVDGGPRGHYGYTF. For the CDR3, the DNA is TGCAGCGTTGACGGAGGGCCCAGGGGGCACTATGGCTACACCTTC. The V gene is TRBV29-1, the J gene TRBJ1-2; 8 positions match TRBD1. Germline CDR1 reads SQVTM; CDR2 reads ANQGSEA. J lost 3 bases, V lost 3 bases, and 9 bases had no gene match. The CDR3 is 15 residues long.

This clonotype was recorded many times. This rearrangement joins TRBV7-2 to TRBJ2-1, with 8 bases that match TRBD1. The ends lost 5 bases at V and 6 bases at J; junction bases unmatched: 9. The CDR3 extends over 15 amino acids. Germline CDR1 reads SGHTA; CDR2 reads FQGNSA. The DNA of the CDR3 is TGTGCCAGCAGCCTCACCGGGACAGGAATCAATGAGCAGTTCTTC. Translated, it gives CASSLTGTGINEQFF.

This clonotype has a count of ten or more. V gene TRBV7-9 combines with J gene TRBJ2-1, with D possibly TRBD1 on 5 matching bases. Germline values: CDR1 SEHNR, CDR2 FQNEAQ (reference sequence). V was trimmed by 5 bases and J by 15 bases, leaving 17 bases between them. This CDR3 has 12 amino acids. The DNA for the CDR3 is TGTGCCAGCAGCACACAGGTTCTGGGTGCGTTCTTC. Protein: CASSTQVLGAFF.

The chain is built from TRBV7-3 and TRBJ2-1, with 8 bases fitting TRBD1. The CDR3 is made up of 15 amino acids. The V and J ends lost 1 base and 7 bases, in that order; junction bases with no gene match: 6. The V gene's germline CDR1 is SGHTA and CDR2 FQGTGA. The CDR3 loop is CASSLSQGASNEQFF. CDR3 nucleotides: TGTGCCAGCAGCTTAAGTCAGGGGGCGAGTAATGAGCAGTTCTTC.

This clonotype was detected ten times or more. The genes are TRBV4-2 and TRBJ2-6; 8 nucleotides match TRBD2. The length of the CDR3 is 17 residues. V gave up 3 bases and J gave up 2 bases; unmatched junction bases: 6. Germline-derived CDR1 and CDR2 are LGHNA and YNFKEQ. CDR3 residues: CASSHLNSGTGANVLTF. The DNA of the CDR3 is TGTGCCAGCAGCCATCTGAATAGCGGGACTGGGGCCAACGTCCTGACTTTC.

The sample holds a few counts of this clonotype. The chain is built from TRBV28 and TRBJ2-7; no definite D call. Trimming cost V 4 bases and J 5 bases, with 9 bases left between them. Germline V CDR1 and CDR2: MDHEN, SYDVKM. The CDR3 is 12 residues long. DNA of the CDR3: TGTGCCAGCAGTTCTGAACTGAACGAGCAGTACGTC. It encodes CASSSELNEQYV.

This chain joins TRBV7-9 and TRBJ2-4; D call uncertain. Trimming removed 5 bases at V and 0 bases at J, with 14 bases between. CDR1 is SEHNR, CDR2 FQNEAQ, per germline (reference sequence). The CDR3 is 16 residues long. This CDR3 is CASSPVGSLAKNIQYF. Written as DNA, the CDR3 is TGTGCCAGCAGCCCAGTGGGTTCGCTAGCCAAAAACATTCAGTACTTC.

In its sample, this clonotype was seen a few times. The rearrangement links TRBV12-3 or TRBV12-4 to TRBJ2-3, with TRBD2 matching 12 bases. The CDR3 spans 17 residues. The V gene end was trimmed by 8 bases and the J gene end by 4 bases; junction bases not matched to a gene: 13. For the CDR3, the DNA is TGTGCCAGCGTTCGGGCTAGCGGGAGGGCCAGGGCAGATACGCAGTATTTT. This translates into CASVRASGRARADTQYF.

The gene calls are TRBV28 and TRBJ2-7, with 7 positions matching TRBD2. The CDR3 spans 13 residues. CDR1 MDHEN and CDR2 SYDVKM come from the germline V gene. The V segment lost 7 bases and the J segment 2 bases; nucleotides outside the gene matches: 5. The CDR3 here is CASNGEGPYEQYF. The CDR3, as DNA: TGTGCCAGCAACGGGGAGGGTCCCTACGAGCAGTACTTC.

The sample holds a few counts of this clonotype. This sequence joins TRBV6-1 and TRBJ1-2; a weak D match, TRBD1 (6 bases). Germline V gives CDR1 MNHNS, CDR2 SASEGT. V dropped 1 base and J dropped 4 bases, with 13 bases sitting between them. The CDR3 consists of 15 residues. In nucleotides, the CDR3 is TGTGCCAGCAGTGAAGAGGGGGTTCCCTTCTATGGCTACACCTTC. Its translation: CASSEEGVPFYGYTF.

In its sample, this clonotype was seen many times. The V and J genes are TRBV7-2 and TRBJ2-1; D is unresolved. The V gene lost 1 base and the J gene lost 2 bases, with 6 bases spanning the gap. Germline loops: CDR1 SGHTA, CDR2 FQGNSA. The CDR3 contains 14 residues. For the CDR3, the DNA is TGTGCCAGCAGCTTAGAACAGACCTACAATGAGCAGTTCTTC. Translating gives CASSLEQTYNEQFF.

The J gene is TRBJ2-1, the V gene TRBV7-2; D is perhaps TRBD2 (6 bases). Deletions cut 7 bases from V and 7 bases from J, with 14 bases between. Germline-derived CDR1 and CDR2 are SGHTA and FQGNSA. The CDR3 runs to 13 residues. The CDR3 DNA follows: TGTGCCAGCAAGTTTGCGGGGAATAATGAGCAGTTCTTC. Its protein is CASKFAGNNEQFF.

The chain recombines TRBV3-1 with TRBJ2-7; 7 bases agree with TRBD1. Germline CDR1 and CDR2: LGHDT and YNNKEL (reference sequence). Germline trimming cut 6 bases from V and 4 bases from J; bases unmatched to any gene: 9. CDR3 length: 14 amino acids. CDR3 sequence: CASSSGTERYEQYV. The DNA for the CDR3 is TGTGCCAGCAGTTCCGGGACAGAGAGATACGAGCAGTACGTC.

The chain combines TRBV7-2 with TRBJ2-1; 7 nucleotides match TRBD2. Germline assignment: CDR1 SGHTA and CDR2 FQGNSA. With 3 bases clipped from V and 4 bases from J, the junction kept 6 bases outside the gene matches. The CDR3 contains 15 residues. The CDR3, as DNA: TGTGCCAGCAGCTTGTCTACGGGGGGATACAATGAGCAGTTCTTC. Translation gives CASSLSTGGYNEQFF.

V is TRBV7-9 and J is TRBJ2-5; possibly TRBD1 for D (5 bases). This CDR3 has 15 residues. Trimming took off 1 base at V and 2 bases at J, with 11 bases between the two ends. Germline CDR1 SEHNR, CDR2 FQNEAQ (reference sequence). DNA for the CDR3: TGTGCCAGCAGCTTAGGGGCTGACAGACAAGAGACCCAGTACTTC. Its protein is CASSLGADRQETQYF.

This chain uses TRBV28 with TRBJ2-5, with TRBD2 matching 10 bases. V lost 8 bases to trimming and J lost 5 bases; unmatched junction nucleotides: 11. The germline CDR1 and CDR2 sequences are MDHEN and SYDVKM. CDR3 length: 15 residues. In DNA, the CDR3 is TGTGCCAGCGGACCTGGGGGAGCGGGAGGGGAGACCCAGTACTTC. The encoded protein is CASGPGGAGGETQYF.

This clonotype was observed at least ten times. This chain connects TRBV7-9 to TRBJ1-1; 9 nucleotides agree with TRBD1. This CDR3 has 17 residues. V lost 1 base, J lost 1 base, and 7 bases stayed unmatched. The germline V gene encodes CDR1 SEHNR and CDR2 FQNEAQ (reference sequence). This CDR3 is CASSLVGQGLKNTEAFF. CDR3 DNA sequence: TGTGCCAGCAGCTTAGTAGGACAGGGGCTTAAGAACACTGAAGCTTTCTTT.

This clonotype was recorded once. The chain has TRBV18 and TRBJ2-1, with 8 bases that match TRBD2. The germline gives CDR1 KGHSH, CDR2 LQKENI. The CDR3 has 16 amino acids. V shed 6 bases, J shed 9 bases, and the junction held 16 bases outside the gene matches. CDR3 coding DNA: TGTGCCAGCTCCCGGGCGGGGGGCCCACTCCCCTTTGAGCAGTTCTTC. This codes for CASSRAGGPLPFEQFF.